The 27 T cell receptor beta chains reported below all come from one sample, sequenced in a study of blood T cell repertoires in COVID-19. Data came from immunoSEQ multiplex PCR; TCRdb stores just in-frame clones and leaves some out. The top ten clones hold 1% to 1.5% of a sample with under 450,000 clones, roughly 86% of them seen once. Material for sequencing was PBMCs or T cells enriched from blood (not recorded which). The receptor set was obtained from a man under 40 who had recovered from COVID-19.

V and J are TRBV9 and TRBJ2-5; 9 bases line up with TRBD2. The CDR3 covers 14 residues. V lost 2 bases, J lost 3 bases, and 2 bases stayed unmatched. Germline-derived CDR1 and CDR2 are SGDLS and YYNGEE. CDR3 region: CASSVLAGKETQYF. CDR3 nucleotide sequence: TGTGCCAGCAGCGTGCTAGCGGGGAAAGAGACCCAGTACTTC.

J is TRBJ1-3 and V is TRBV3-1 (or the pseudogene TRBV3-2); no clear D. This CDR3 has 15 amino acids. Germline V CDR1 and CDR2: LGHDT, YNNKEL (reference sequence). Trimming left V 1 base short and J 1 base short, with 8 bases between. The CDR3 nucleotides read TGTGCCAGCAGCCAAGGTACAACGTCTGGAAACACCATATATTTT. Amino acids: CASSQGTTSGNTIYF.

CDR3 region: CASRSGQGDQPQHF. In DNA form, the CDR3 reads TGTGCCAGCAGATCGGGACAGGGGGATCAGCCCCAGCATTTT. This rearrangement joins TRBV2 to TRBJ1-5; TRBD1 agrees at 11 bases. V gave up 6 bases and J gave up 5 bases; unmatched junction bases: 3. Germline values: CDR1 SNHLY, CDR2 FYNNEI. The CDR3 loop spans 14 amino acids.

The chain employs TRBV5-1 and TRBJ2-7; TRBD2 might be the D (5 bases). The CDR3 is 18 residues long. V was clipped by 2 bases and J by 0 bases, with 21 bases between them. In germline, CDR1 is SGHRS, CDR2 YFSETQ. The CDR3: CASSLWAPRGGFSYEQYF. The CDR3, as DNA: TGCGCCAGCAGCTTATGGGCCCCTCGTGGAGGTTTCTCCTACGAGCAGTACTTC.

In regard to this clone: The same CDR3 also results from other DNA sequences found in this sample. The chain recombines TRBV3-1 (or the pseudogene TRBV3-2) with TRBJ1-1; the D gene is possibly TRBD1 (5 bases). The CDR3 extends over 13 amino acids. V lost 0 bases to trimming and J lost 11 bases, with 13 bases between them. Per germline, CDR1 LGHDT and CDR2 YNNKEL (reference sequence). The CDR3 is CASSQDWSRGAFF. CDR3 nucleotide sequence: TGTGCCAGCAGCCAAGATTGGTCACGGGGGGCTTTCTTT.

The genes are TRBV5-6 and TRBJ1-2; 8 bases are a match to TRBD1. The CDR3 has 17 residues. V trimming: 3 bases; J trimming: 5 bases; junction bases outside the gene matches: 15. CDR1 is SGHDT and CDR2 is YYEEEE in the germline V gene. CDR3 DNA sequence: TGTGCCAGCAGCTCAAACAGACCGGGACAGGTCGGGTATGGCTACACCTTC. It yields the protein CASSSNRPGQVGYGYTF.

This clone appeared a few times. The gene calls are TRBV2 and TRBJ1-1; D gene unclear. Germline V gives CDR1 SNHLY, CDR2 FYNNEI. CDR3 length: 12 amino acids. V lost 3 bases, J lost 1 base, and 3 bases lay in between. CDR3 sequence: CASSDRNTEAFF. CDR3 DNA: TGTGCCAGCAGTGACAGGAACACTGAAGCTTTCTTT.

The chain carries TRBV6-6 and TRBJ2-7, with a possible D match to TRBD2 (5 bases). CDR3 length: 12 residues. Deletions cut 5 bases from V and 5 bases from J, with 10 bases between. Germline V gene sequence: CDR1 MNHNY, CDR2 SVGAGI (reference sequence). This CDR3 reads CASSNGRDEQYF. Written as DNA, the CDR3 is TGTGCCAGCAGTAATGGGAGAGACGAGCAGTACTTC.

The V call is TRBV6-5, the J call TRBJ1-6; 8 positions match TRBD1. Germline V gives CDR1 MNHEY, CDR2 SVGAGI. The CDR3 runs to 15 residues. V lost 10 bases and J lost 4; bases outside the gene matches: 9. CDR3 sequence (DNA): TGTGCCACCAGCAGTCGACAGGGGTATAATTCACCCCTCCACTTT. This sequence encodes CATSSRQGYNSPLHF.

The chain joins TRBV7-8 to TRBJ2-7; D may be TRBD1 (6 bases). CDR1 and CDR2 from the germline V gene are SGHVS and FQNEAQ. V lost 3 bases and J lost 2, with 14 bases in between. The CDR3 length is 15 residues. The CDR3 DNA reads TGTGCCAGCAGCTTCCCAGGGGAATGGACCTACGAGCAGTACTTC. Amino acids: CASSFPGEWTYEQYF.

The chain recombines TRBV7-2 with TRBJ2-1; 8 bases agree with TRBD2. This CDR3 comprises 15 residues. Trimming took 5 bases from V and 6 from J; bases not matched to a gene: 9. Germline V lookup: CDR1 SGHTA, CDR2 FQGNSA. CDR3 sequence reads: CASSQRTSRGNEQFF. Written as DNA, the CDR3 is TGTGCCAGCAGCCAGCGGACTAGCCGGGGCAATGAGCAGTTCTTC.

This rearrangement joins TRBV2 to TRBJ1-5; 7 positions agree with TRBD1. V lost 4 bases to trimming and J lost 1 base; unmatched junction nucleotides: 7. Germline CDR1 is SNHLY and CDR2 is FYNNEI. The CDR3 spans 16 residues. CDR3 region: CASSAQGSGSNQPQHF. The CDR3 DNA follows: TGTGCCAGCAGTGCACAGGGGAGCGGAAGCAATCAGCCCCAGCATTTT. Full variable domain (outside the CDR3, taken from reference TRBV2 and TRBJ1-5): EPEVTQTPSHQVTQMGQEVILRCVPISNHLYFYWYRQILGQKVEFLVSFYNNEISEKSEIFDDQFSVERPDGSNFTLKIRSTKLEDSAMYFCASSAQGSGSNQPQHFGDGTRLSIL.

The J gene is TRBJ2-7, the V gene TRBV7-9; 7 bases are a match to TRBD1. The V gene's germline CDR1 is SEHNR and CDR2 FQNEAQ (reference sequence). The CDR3 covers 14 residues. The trim removed 4 bases at V and 0 bases at J, leaving 3 bases unmatched. This chain's CDR3 is CASSYRDSSYEQYF. The CDR3 DNA reads TGTGCCAGCAGCTACCGGGACAGCTCCTACGAGCAGTACTTC.

This chain links TRBV5-4 with TRBJ1-5; 8 bases agree with TRBD1. The J segment lost 6 bases and the V segment lost 1 base, leaving 3 bases of the junction unmatched. The CDR3 extends over 14 amino acids. Germline values: CDR1 SGHNT, CDR2 YYREEE (reference sequence). The CDR3, as DNA: TGTGCCAGCAGCTTGCAGGGGGCCTTTCAGCCCCAGCATTTT. Its protein is CASSLQGAFQPQHF.

The CDR3 bases are TGTGCCAGCAGCTTGGGGTTGAAGCGGGGGGGCGCAGAGACCCAGTACTTC. Amino acids: CASSLGLKRGGAETQYF. The V gene is TRBV5-6, the J gene TRBJ2-5; 10 bases line up with TRBD2. Trimming removed 0 bases from V and 4 bases from J; junction bases left unmatched: 9. From germline, CDR1 is SGHDT and CDR2 YYEEEE. This CDR3 comprises 17 residues.

The chain is built from TRBV3-1 (or the pseudogene TRBV3-2) and TRBJ1-1; the D gene is possibly TRBD1 (5 bases). Trimming pared 4 bases from V and 0 bases from J, leaving 9 bases between. This CDR3 has 14 amino acids. The V gene's germline CDR1 is LGHDT and CDR2 YNNKEL (reference sequence). DNA for the CDR3: TGTGCCAGCAGCCTCCTAGGGGTGAACACTGAAGCTTTCTTT. Its protein is CASSLLGVNTEAFF.

This sequence joins TRBV19 and TRBJ2-6; 8 bases match TRBD2. The CDR3 totals 19 residues. The J segment lost 0 bases and the V segment lost 3 bases, leaving 10 bases of the junction unmatched. Germline V gene lookup returns CDR1 LNHDA and CDR2 SQIVND (reference sequence). In nucleotides, the CDR3 is TGTGCCAGTAGTATCGGGGGAGGGCGGGGGGCCTCTGGGGCCAACGTCCTGACTTTC. This codes for CASSIGGGRGASGANVLTF.

The V gene is TRBV18, the J gene TRBJ1-2; D might be TRBD1 (5 bases). The CDR3 is 13 amino acids. The germline V and J ends were trimmed by 6 bases and 5 bases, with 13 bases remaining between them. Germline assignment: CDR1 KGHSH and CDR2 LQKENI. CDR3 protein: CASSGTGTYGYTF. The CDR3 nucleotides read TGTGCCAGCTCGGGTACAGGCACTTATGGCTACACCTTC.

The V and J genes are TRBV10-1 and TRBJ2-2; a weak D match, TRBD2 (6 bases). There are 15 residues in the CDR3. V lost 3 bases, J lost 8 bases, and 16 bases lay in between. In germline, CDR1 is WNHNN, CDR2 SYGVQD (reference sequence). In nucleotides, the CDR3 is TGCGCCAGCAGTGATCCGGGACGGGGGAAGGGGGAGCTGTTTTTT. Its translation is CASSDPGRGKGELFF.

This clone appeared once. V and J are TRBV5-5 and TRBJ2-2, with TRBD1 identical over 7 bases. The germline gives CDR1 SGHKS, CDR2 YYEKEE (reference sequence). This CDR3 spans 16 amino acids. The V segment lost 4 bases and the J segment 6 bases; nucleotides outside the gene matches: 12. The CDR3 region has the DNA TGTGCCAGCAGCGCGGTGACAGGGTCCTACGCCGGGGAGCTGTTTTTT. It yields the protein CASSAVTGSYAGELFF.

The rearrangement uses TRBV4-1 and TRBJ1-1; D gene ambiguous. CDR3 length: 13 residues. CDR1 and CDR2 from the germline V gene are MGHRA and YSYEKL. V lost 4 bases to trimming and J lost 5 bases, with 11 bases between them. The DNA of the CDR3 is TGCGCCAGCAGCCCAAACCCAGATACTGAAGCTTTCTTT. Its protein product is CASSPNPDTEAFF.

The chain recombines TRBV6-1 with TRBJ1-2; unclear D gene. V was trimmed by 1 base and J by 8 bases, leaving 17 bases between them. The CDR3 sequence is 15 residues long. The germline V gene encodes CDR1 MNHNS and CDR2 SASEGT. Here the CDR3 reads CASSEVERAVGGYTF. In nucleotides, the CDR3 is TGTGCCAGCAGTGAAGTAGAGAGGGCGGTAGGAGGCTACACCTTC.

Concerning this clone itself: At one boundary the junction diverges from the germline segment, which might be a read error. The chain carries TRBV29-1 and TRBJ1-1, with D possibly matching TRBD1 (6 bases). The length of the CDR3 is 15 residues. Germline values: CDR1 SQVTM, CDR2 ANQGSEA. The CDR3 DNA follows: TGCAGCGTCGAAGGGGGGCAGGAGATAGGGACTGAAGCTTTCTTT. This translates into CSVEGGQEIGTEAFF.

This clone was detected only once. The gene calls are TRBV27 and TRBJ2-1, with TRBD2 matching over 12 bases. Germline-derived CDR1 and CDR2 are MNHEY and SMNVEV (reference sequence). This CDR3 has 16 amino acids. Trimming removed 3 bases from V and 8 bases from J; junction bases left unmatched: 8. The CDR3 bases are TGTGCCAGCAGTTTCCTAGCGGGGGGGCTTTGGCATGAGCAGTTCTTC. It yields the protein CASSFLAGGLWHEQFF.

The gene calls are TRBV6-5 and TRBJ1-1; TRBD1 is a possible D gene (6 bases). The CDR3 runs to 13 residues. Germline values: CDR1 MNHEY, CDR2 SVGAGI. V lost 8 bases, J lost 1 base, and 11 bases lay in between. The CDR3 sequence: CASGGTENTEAFF. The CDR3 bases are TGTGCCAGCGGGGGCACCGAGAACACTGAAGCTTTCTTT.

Details on this clone: Other nucleotide sequences from this sample produce the same CDR3. The chain joins TRBV3-1 (or the pseudogene TRBV3-2) to TRBJ1-5, with 11 bases identical to TRBD1. Germline trimming cut 1 base from V and 4 bases from J; bases unmatched to any gene: 3. The V gene's germline CDR1 is LGHDT and CDR2 YNNKEL (reference sequence). The CDR3 sequence is 16 residues long. CDR3 DNA sequence: TGTGCCAGCAGCCAAGCGGGGACAGGGGGTAATCAGCCCCAGCATTTT. Translation: CASSQAGTGGNQPQHF.

The chain employs TRBV6-2 or TRBV6-3 and TRBJ1-5, with 7 bases lining up with TRBD1. The CDR3 sequence is 15 residues long. J lost 9 bases, V lost 5 bases, and 13 bases had no gene match. Germline CDR1 reads MNHEY; CDR2 reads SVGEGT. Here the CDR3 reads CASSRWDSRGWPQHF. CDR3 coding DNA: TGTGCCAGCAGTCGCTGGGACAGCCGAGGGTGGCCCCAGCATTTT.